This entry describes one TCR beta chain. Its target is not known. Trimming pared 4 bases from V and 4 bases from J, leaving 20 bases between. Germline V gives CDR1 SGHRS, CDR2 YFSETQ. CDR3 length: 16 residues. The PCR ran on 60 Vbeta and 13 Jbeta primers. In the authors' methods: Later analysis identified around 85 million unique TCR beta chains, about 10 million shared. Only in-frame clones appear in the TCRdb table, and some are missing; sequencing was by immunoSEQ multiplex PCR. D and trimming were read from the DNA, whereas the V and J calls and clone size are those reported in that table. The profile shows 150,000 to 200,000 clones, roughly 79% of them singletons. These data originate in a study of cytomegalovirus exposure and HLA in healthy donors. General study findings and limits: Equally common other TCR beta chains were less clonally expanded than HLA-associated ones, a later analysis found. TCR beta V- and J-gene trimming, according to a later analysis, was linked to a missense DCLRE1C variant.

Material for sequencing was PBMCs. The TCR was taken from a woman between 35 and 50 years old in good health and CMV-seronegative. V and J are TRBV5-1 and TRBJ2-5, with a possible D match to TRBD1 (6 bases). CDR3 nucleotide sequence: TGCGCCAGCAGCCTAGCTGGGGCAGGGGACACAGAGACCCAGTACTTC. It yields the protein CASSLAGAGDTETQYF.